This T cell receptor (beta chain) was documented in a study of blood T cell repertoires in COVID-19. About the research overall: There were acute and convalescent COVID-19 samples, and they came from the United States, Italy and Spain. In each case, the material was cDNA or gDNA derived from T cells, B-cell-depleted T cells, or PBMCs.

The CDR3 is 15 amino acids. Germline CDR1 LGHNT, CDR2 FRNRAP. Trimming at V came to 4 bases and at J to 3 bases, leaving 7 bases not matched to a gene. As originally analysed: Amplification from reference gene primers served as the basis for estimated nucleated cell counts. Produced via immunoSEQ multiplex PCR; TCRdb's table is partial and in-frame only. V and J calls and clone size follow that table, whereas D and trimming were derived from the DNA. This table holds roughly 120,000 clones, approximately 80% found once. The sequenced sample consisted of peripheral blood. This chain uses TRBV12-5 with TRBJ2-7, with TRBD1 matching 9 bases. This clonotype was sampled from a man aged 65 to 85 with acute or convalescent COVID-19. CDR3 sequence reads: CASGSGQGSGYEQYF. In nucleotides, the CDR3 is TGTGCTAGTGGTTCTGGACAGGGGAGCGGCTACGAGCAGTACTTC.